Following are 13 T cell receptor beta chains from one sample sequenced in a study of CXCR3-negative and CXCR3-positive naive CD8 T cells. The TRB libraries of cDNA were built by UMI-labeled 5' RACE. Using the 5' RACE reads, TCRdb records one entry per CDR3 protein without DNA. The sample table sets out 100,000 to 150,000 distinct CDR3 sequences. Sample: naive CXCR3- CD8+ T cells from blood. Subset here: CD45RO-CCR7+CD27+CD95- naive CD8+ T cells lacking CXCR3 (TNR3-). Receptors originate from a human donor in good health. Some clones in this sample may be carry-over from other donors' samples.

The V call is TRBV29-1, the J call TRBJ2-1; as DNA is missing, the TRBD1 call by TCRdb cannot be tested. Germline-derived CDR1 and CDR2 are SQVTM and ANQGSEA. This CDR3 spans 13 amino acids. The CDR3 loop is CSVEGQVYNEQFF.

The chain uses TRBV6-8 and TRBJ2-1; checking the TCRdb D call of TRBD2 is not possible without DNA. The CDR3 extends over 14 amino acids. Germline V gene lookup returns CDR1 MNHGY and CDR2 SAAAGT. Here the CDR3 reads CAREIAGRNNEQFF.

The chain recombines TRBV14 with TRBJ2-1; TCRdb proposes TRBD2, but this gene call is untestable without DNA. Per germline, CDR1 SGHDN and CDR2 FVKESK. CDR3 length: 14 amino acids. The CDR3 loop reads CASRVAGANNEQFF.

The J gene is TRBJ2-7, the V gene TRBV7-8; TCRdb gives TRBD1 as the D gene, but with no DNA this cannot be confirmed. CDR1 is SGHVS, CDR2 FQNEAQ, per germline. The CDR3 consists of 15 residues. CDR3 sequence reads: CASSFLSRGADEQYF.

This rearrangement joins TRBV7-2 to TRBJ2-3; with no DNA, the TCRdb D assignment of TRBD1 cannot be verified. CDR3 length: 17 residues. Germline V gene data show CDR1 as SGHTA and CDR2 as FQGNSA. The CDR3 region is CASSFSSTGPSTDTQYF.

V is TRBV28 and J is TRBJ2-7; with no DNA, the TCRdb D assignment of TRBD2 cannot be verified. The CDR3 runs to 11 residues. CDR1 and CDR2 from the germline V gene are MDHEN and SYDVKM. The CDR3 loop reads CASSFGPEQYF.

The CDR3 loop reads CASSLVGQLNTEAFF. V usage is TRBV11-1 and J usage is TRBJ1-1. The V gene's germline CDR1 is SGHAT and CDR2 FQDESV (reference sequence). The CDR3 covers 15 residues.

The genes are TRBV29-1 and TRBJ1-1; TCRdb calls TRBD1, which cannot be checked without DNA. Germline CDR1 SQVTM, CDR2 ANQGSEA. The CDR3 spans 14 residues. CDR3 in amino acids: CSVEIRGQYTEAFF. Complete variable domain (other parts from reference TRBV29-1 and TRBJ1-1): SAVISQKPSRDICQRGTSLTIQCQVDSQVTMMFWYRQQPGQSLTLIATANQGSEATYESGFVIDKFPISRPNLTFSTLTVSNMSPEDSSIYLCSVEIRGQYTEAFFGQGTRLTVV.

The gene calls are TRBV16 and TRBJ1-1; with no DNA, the TCRdb D assignment of TRBD1 cannot be verified. The CDR3 covers 12 residues. Germline V gene sequence: CDR1 KGHSY, CDR2 FQNENV. This chain's CDR3 is CASSQYRTEAFF.

The chain couples TRBV29-1 to TRBJ2-1; no DNA is available, so the TRBD1 call from TCRdb remains unchecked. The CDR3 loop spans 12 amino acids. Germline CDR1 reads SQVTM; CDR2 reads ANQGSEA. CDR3 amino acids: CSAGQGSNEQFF.

The chain recombines TRBV5-1 with TRBJ2-2. Germline V gives CDR1 SGHRS, CDR2 YFSETQ. The CDR3 loop spans 14 amino acids. The CDR3 region is CASSLLQSTGELFF. The whole variable domain, remainder taken from reference TRBV5-1 and TRBJ2-2, is KAGVTQTPRYLIKTRGQQVTLSCSPISGHRSVSWYQQTPGQGLQFLFEYFSETQRNKGNFPGRFSGRQFSNSRSEMNVSTLELGDSALYLCASSLLQSTGELFFGEGSRLTVL.

The rearrangement uses TRBV29-1 and TRBJ1-1; TCRdb returns TRBD1, unconfirmable since there is no DNA. The germline CDR1 and CDR2 sequences are SQVTM and ANQGSEA. The CDR3 is 13 amino acids. The CDR3: CSVEARGSTEAFF. Using reference TRBV29-1 and TRBJ1-1 for the parts outside the CDR3, the full variable domain is SAVISQKPSRDICQRGTSLTIQCQVDSQVTMMFWYRQQPGQSLTLIATANQGSEATYESGFVIDKFPISRPNLTFSTLTVSNMSPEDSSIYLCSVEARGSTEAFFGQGTRLTVV.

This chain uses TRBV7-8 with TRBJ1-1; the D gene TCRdb calls, TRBD1, cannot be checked with no DNA. The germline V gene has CDR1 SGHVS and CDR2 FQNEAQ. The CDR3 has 13 amino acids. CDR3 protein: CASSNGQNTEAFF.